This T cell receptor (beta chain) originates from a study of blood T cell repertoires in COVID-19. Profiling relied on immunoSEQ multiplex PCR, and the TCRdb table lists in-frame clones only, not all of them. The sample lists about 60,000 clones, about 85% seen once, with 15% to 20% in the top ten. The germline V gene has CDR1 LNHDA and CDR2 SQIVND (reference sequence). The CDR3 spans 14 residues. With V trimmed by 6 bases and J by 12 bases, 14 bases remained unmatched. Material: peripheral blood. The chain uses TRBV19 and TRBJ1-5, with 7 bases that match TRBD1. The TCR sequence derives from a human donor in a cohort sampled during active COVID-19. CDR3 protein: CASSAGQSTRIQHF. CDR3 bases: TGTGCCAGTAGCGCGGGACAGTCCACCCGGATCCAGCATTTT.